The 25 T cell receptor beta chains in this list originate from one sample, sequenced in a study of T cells of healthy individuals. Via MiXCR, TCRdb re-called the 5' RACE reads, giving one row per CDR3 protein. The repertoire has about 96,000 distinct CDR3 sequences, 15% to 20% of them found once; the top ten carry 6.2%. The receptors here all came from a human donor in good health.

This clonotype occurred many times. The V gene is TRBV20-1, the J gene TRBJ2-1, with 9 bases matching TRBD2. The V and J ends lost 5 bases and 5 bases, in that order; junction bases with no gene match: 10. Germline loops: CDR1 DFQATT, CDR2 SNEGSKA (reference sequence). This CDR3 comprises 15 residues. Here the CDR3 reads CSAGSGRPFNNEQFF. CDR3 in DNA: TGCAGTGCTGGGAGCGGGAGGCCATTCAACAATGAGCAGTTCTTC.

This clonotype was counted only a few times. The chain couples TRBV20-1 to TRBJ2-3; a weak D match, TRBD2 (5 bases). The V gene lost 6 bases and the J gene lost 0 bases, with 7 bases spanning the gap. The CDR3 is 12 amino acids. The germline CDR1 and CDR2 sequences are DFQATT and SNEGSKA (reference sequence). CDR3 DNA: TGCAGTGCCGAGGGCAGCACAGATACGCAGTATTTT. It specifies CSAEGSTDTQYF.

The V gene is TRBV4-1, the J gene TRBJ1-1, with 7 bases identical to TRBD1. Germline V CDR1 and CDR2: MGHRA, YSYEKL. CDR3 length: 16 residues. V was clipped by 4 bases and J by 1 base; unmatched bases: 9. The CDR3 is CASSLTKDRQNTEAFF. The CDR3 coding sequence is TGCGCCAGCAGCCTGACCAAGGACAGGCAGAACACTGAAGCTTTCTTT.

In this sample, this clonotype turned up many times. The gene calls are TRBV20-1 and TRBJ2-3, with 7 nucleotides matching TRBD1. The CDR3 runs to 11 residues. Germline CDR1 DFQATT, CDR2 SNEGSKA (reference sequence). V trimming: 3 bases; J trimming: 10 bases; junction bases outside the gene matches: 4. The DNA of the CDR3 is TGCAGTGCTAGTCAGGGGGTTGCGCAGTATTTT. This translates into CSASQGVAQYF.

The V gene is TRBV2, the J gene TRBJ2-1, with 7 positions matching TRBD2. This CDR3 has 13 residues. V was clipped by 7 bases and J by 4 bases; unmatched bases: 4. Germline V lookup: CDR1 SNHLY, CDR2 FYNNEI. Here the CDR3 reads CASNIAGYNEQFF. The CDR3 DNA follows: TGTGCCAGCAATATAGCGGGTTACAATGAGCAGTTCTTC.

The chain uses TRBV10-3 and TRBJ2-5; D possibly corresponds to TRBD2 (6 bases). The length of the CDR3 is 17 residues. V lost 4 bases and J lost 3, with 21 bases in between. Germline V gene sequence: CDR1 ENHRY, CDR2 SYGVKD. CDR3 coding DNA: TGTGCCATCAGTGGCGCCCTAAGGGACTTGAGAGAAGAGACCCAGTACTTC. This sequence encodes CAISGALRDLREETQYF.

This clonotype was seen many times. The V gene is TRBV20-1, the J gene TRBJ2-7; D is unclear. The CDR3 loop spans 14 amino acids. Germline V gene lookup returns CDR1 DFQATT and CDR2 SNEGSKA (reference sequence). V was pared by 0 bases and J by 2 bases, with 11 bases between. Here the CDR3 reads CSARDPRGAYEQYF. The CDR3 DNA sequence: TGCAGTGCTAGAGATCCCCGCGGTGCCTACGAGCAGTACTTC.

CDR3 DNA: TGTGCCAGCTCACCCGACCTTTTCTCCGGACTAGCGGGAGACAATGAGCAGTTCTTC. It yields the protein CASSPDLFSGLAGDNEQFF. The chain joins TRBV18 to TRBJ2-1; 13 nucleotides line up with TRBD2. The CDR3 consists of 19 residues. The germline V gene encodes CDR1 KGHSH and CDR2 LQKENI. The trim removed 3 bases at V and 5 bases at J, leaving 13 bases unmatched.

This chain joins TRBV9 and TRBJ2-7, with 11 bases identical to TRBD2. CDR3 length: 15 residues. V was clipped by 0 bases and J by 6 bases; unmatched bases: 5. CDR1 SGDLS and CDR2 YYNGEE come from the germline V gene. CDR3 protein: CASSVVSGGAGEQYF. CDR3 nucleotide sequence: TGTGCCAGCAGCGTAGTTAGCGGGGGGGCCGGCGAGCAGTACTTC.

As regards this clonotype: A much larger clone differs by one base, so this may be a read error. The chain is built from TRBV24-1 and TRBJ1-2; 10 bases are a match to TRBD1. Per the germline V gene, CDR1 is KGHDR and CDR2 is SFDVKD. The CDR3 has 13 amino acids. The CDR3 nucleotides are TGTGCCACCAGTGATGGGACAGGGGATGGCTGCACCTTC. This codes for CATSDGTGDGCTF.

This sequence joins TRBV20-1 and TRBJ2-7; D might be TRBD1 (5 bases). The V end lost 3 bases, the J end lost 1 base, and 13 bases lay between the germline ends. The CDR3 consists of 14 residues. CDR1 and CDR2 (germline): DFQATT, SNEGSKA (reference sequence). The CDR3 region has the DNA TGCAGTGCTAGGATTGGTGGGGCATCCTACGAGCAGTACTTC. It is translated as CSARIGGASYEQYF.

This clonotype was detected ten times or more. The chain links TRBV29-1 to TRBJ2-3; TRBD1 matches 11 bases. V trimming: 7 bases; J trimming: 4 bases; junction bases outside the gene matches: 13. CDR3 size: 16 residues. The germline CDR1 and CDR2 sequences are SQVTM and ANQGSEA. CDR3 amino acids: CSGRRTGGLGADTQYF. The CDR3, as DNA: TGCAGCGGTAGGAGGACAGGGGGCCTCGGCGCAGATACGCAGTATTTT.

This clonotype has more than one count but fewer than ten. This rearrangement joins TRBV12-3 or TRBV12-4 to TRBJ1-6, with D unresolved. With 2 bases removed from V and 5 bases from J, the gap between germline ends came to 10 bases. The length of the CDR3 is 15 residues. The CDR3 reads CASSLQSADNSPLHF. DNA for the CDR3: TGTGCCAGCAGTTTACAATCGGCAGATAATTCACCCCTCCACTTT.

This clonotype was observed a few times. The genes are TRBV19 and TRBJ2-5; 8 positions match TRBD1. Germline values: CDR1 LNHDA, CDR2 SQIVND (reference sequence). There are 16 residues in the CDR3. V lost 3 bases and J lost 4; bases outside the gene matches: 10. The CDR3 reads CASSILRTGRRETQYF. In DNA form, the CDR3 reads TGTGCCAGTAGTATTCTAAGGACAGGGCGGCGAGAGACCCAGTACTTC.

This clonotype has ten or more counts. The V and J genes are TRBV6-1 and TRBJ2-5, with 8 nucleotides matching TRBD2. The CDR3 has 14 amino acids. Germline CDR1 is MNHNS and CDR2 is SASEGT. V lost 7 bases and J lost 3; bases outside the gene matches: 7. The CDR3 region is CASMGPGGKETQYF. The CDR3 region has the DNA TGTGCCAGCATGGGGCCGGGGGGGAAAGAGACCCAGTACTTC.

The J gene is TRBJ2-3, the V gene TRBV20-1; D remains ambiguous. Trimming shortened V by 4 bases and J by 3 bases, and 11 bases separated the two germline ends. From germline, CDR1 is DFQATT and CDR2 SNEGSKA (reference sequence). The CDR3 length is 13 residues. For the CDR3, the DNA is TGCAGTGCTAACTCACTGGTTACAGATACGCAGTATTTT. Translating it yields CSANSLVTDTQYF.

This clonotype has more than one count but fewer than ten. The chain recombines TRBV11-2 with TRBJ1-1, with no clear D. CDR1 SGHAT and CDR2 FQNNGV come from the germline V gene. V gave up 4 bases and J gave up 2 bases, with 14 bases separating them. The CDR3 sequence is 15 residues long. The CDR3 sequence is CASSSIRVGNTEAFF. CDR3 nucleotides: TGTGCCAGCAGCTCTATAAGGGTGGGCAACACTGAAGCTTTCTTT.

This clonotype has a handful of counts. J is TRBJ2-5 and V is TRBV5-6, with TRBD2 matching 9 bases. This CDR3 contains 17 residues. Per the germline V gene, CDR1 is SGHDT and CDR2 is YYEEEE. Trimming cost V 4 bases and J 3 bases; bases outside gene matches: 13. The CDR3 sequence: CASSQDRLRGGEETQYF. For the CDR3, the DNA is TGTGCCAGCAGCCAGGACCGTCTGCGCGGGGGGGAAGAGACCCAGTACTTC.

This clonotype was seen many times. The J gene is TRBJ2-4, the V gene TRBV2; D tentatively reads TRBD1 or TRBD2 (5 bases each). The V and J ends lost 6 bases and 0 bases respectively, with 12 bases between them. Germline loops: CDR1 SNHLY, CDR2 FYNNEI. The CDR3 spans 15 residues. The CDR3 protein is CASRGTGKAKNIQYF. The CDR3 DNA is TGTGCCAGCAGGGGGACGGGGAAAGCCAAAAACATTCAGTACTTC.

This clonotype was observed a handful of times. The chain links TRBV6-2 or TRBV6-3 to TRBJ2-2; 12 nucleotides line up with TRBD1. Germline V CDR1 and CDR2: MNHEY, SVGEGT. The CDR3 consists of 18 residues. Losses at the gene ends were 7 bases for V and 3 bases for J; bases not matched to a gene: 12. The CDR3 is CASNFRDRGPTDTGELFF. The CDR3 DNA is TGTGCCAGCAATTTCCGGGACAGGGGGCCGACCGACACCGGGGAGCTGTTTTTT.

The chain combines TRBV21-1 with TRBJ2-7; TRBD1, the D gene given by the table, was not confirmed from the DNA. TRBV21-1 is a known pseudogene. This CDR3 is built from 18 residues. The CDR3 nucleotides read TGTGCCAGCAGGGGAGCCGGGGTTTCGACAGGGGACTCCTACGAGCAGTACTTC. Amino acids: CASRGAGVSTGDSYEQYF.

The chain joins TRBV4-3 to TRBJ2-3, with TRBD1 as a possible D gene (5 bases). The CDR3 has 14 amino acids. V lost 3 bases and J lost 4, with 11 bases in between. The germline CDR1 and CDR2 sequences are LGHNA and YSLEER. The CDR3 region is CASSHRRGADTQYF. CDR3 nucleotides: TGCGCCAGCAGCCACCGAAGGGGTGCAGATACGCAGTATTTT.

The chain couples TRBV12-5 to TRBJ2-1; D perhaps matches TRBD1 (5 bases). CDR3 length equals 17 residues. V gave up 0 bases and J gave up 0 bases, with 12 bases separating them. The V gene's germline CDR1 is LGHNT and CDR2 FRNRAP. CDR3: CASGLVLGQSSYNEQFF. The CDR3 DNA sequence: TGTGCTAGTGGTTTGGTACTGGGGCAGAGCTCCTACAATGAGCAGTTCTTC.

The chain combines TRBV28 with TRBJ1-5; unclear D gene. Trimming cost V 5 bases and J 0 bases, with 5 bases left between them. This CDR3 contains 13 residues. The germline V gene encodes CDR1 MDHEN and CDR2 SYDVKM. CDR3 in DNA: TGTGCCAGCAGTCATTATAGCAATCAGCCCCAGCATTTT. This gives the protein CASSHYSNQPQHF.

Ten or more counts support this clonotype. The chain has TRBV5-1 and TRBJ2-3; possibly TRBD1 for D (6 bases). CDR1 SGHRS and CDR2 YFSETQ come from the germline V gene. The CDR3 is made up of 14 amino acids. V was clipped by 0 bases and J by 4 bases, with 9 bases between them. The CDR3: CASSLVQGPDTQYF. The DNA of the CDR3 is TGCGCCAGCAGCTTGGTACAGGGACCAGATACGCAGTATTTT.